Each of the 4 T cell receptor beta chains below was sequenced from the same sample in a study of read filtering for tumor transcriptome and immune sequencing. The library was built from around 400 ng RNA with molecular barcoded adaptors for alpha/delta and beta/gamma chains. TCRdb reprocessed the reads via MiXCR and lists one record per CDR3 protein. Here the sample spans approximately 57,000 distinct CDR3 sequences, 9% to 15% being singletons. Sequenced input: a population of CD138-negative cells sorted from bone marrow. Source of these receptors: a donor over 35 with multiple myeloma.

The table lists this clonotype with many counts. The rearrangement links TRBV7-8 to TRBJ2-1; 8 nucleotides line up with TRBD2. The CDR3 is 16 residues long. Trimming at V came to 5 bases and at J to 5 bases, leaving 11 bases not matched to a gene. The germline gives CDR1 SGHVS, CDR2 FQNEAQ. The chain's CDR3 is CASSGTRGGKDNEQFF. Written as DNA, the CDR3 is TGTGCCAGCAGCGGGACCCGGGGGGGTAAGGACAATGAGCAGTTCTTC.

As regards this clonotype: A read error may explain this, as a much larger clone is one base away. The V and J genes are TRBV5-1 and TRBJ2-2; D is perhaps TRBD1 or TRBD2 (5 bases each). The CDR3 extends over 14 amino acids. Germline values: CDR1 SGHRS, CDR2 YFSETQ. V dropped 1 base and J dropped 4 bases, with 8 bases sitting between them. The CDR3 loop reads CASSLLRGTGELFF. CDR3 coding DNA: TGCGCCAGCAGCTTGCTGAGGGGCACCGGGGAGCTGTTTTTT.

Remarks on this clonotype: A much larger clone sits a single nucleotide away, making a read error possible. This chain connects TRBV2 to TRBJ2-7; a possible D gene is TRBD1 (6 bases). From germline, CDR1 is SNHLY and CDR2 FYNNEI. The CDR3 is made up of 14 amino acids. V was cut by 8 bases and J by 0 bases, with 14 bases left in between. CDR3 nucleotides: TGTGCCAGCTCTCCGGACAGCATCTCCTACGAGCAGTACTTC. Translating gives CASSPDSISYEQYF.

In the case of this clonotype: A much larger clone lies a single base off, so this may be a read error. J is TRBJ2-3 and V is TRBV9; TRBD2 matches at 14 bases. The CDR3 contains 18 residues. CDR1 is SGDLS, CDR2 YYNGEE, per germline. CDR3 loop: CAGSDVTSGGAVVDTQYF. As DNA, the CDR3 is TGTGCCGGCAGCGACGTGACTAGCGGGGGGGCAGTCGTGGATACGCAGTATTTT.